This entry is about one TCR beta chain. The data are from a study of blood T cell repertoires in COVID-19. Study background: Acute-phase and convalescent COVID-19 samples originated in the United States, Italy and Spain. The cDNA or gDNA used as material had been derived from T cells, B-cell-depleted T cells, or PBMCs.

Original analysis: Nucleated cell number was recorded as an estimate derived from reference gene primer amplification. Repertoires were generated with immunoSEQ multiplex PCR, while TCRdb's copy carries only in-frame clones and drops some. V and J calls plus clone size are reproduced from that table; the DNA served to infer D and trimming. The sample consists of approximately 150,000 clones, 88% of them appearing once. The germline V gene has CDR1 MNHEY and CDR2 SMNVEV (reference sequence). This CDR3 has 16 amino acids. The ends were cut back, 5 bases at V and 0 bases at J, with 17 bases in the middle.

The chain joins TRBV27 to TRBJ2-7; D is unresolved. The sequence was collected from a man aged 65-85 years with acute or convalescent COVID-19. The sequencing input was peripheral blood. CDR3 DNA sequence: TGTGCCAGCAGTCCGGGTCACGGTGGAATCTCCTACGAGCAGTACTTC. Its protein is CASSPGHGGISYEQYF.